This T cell receptor (beta chain) is drawn from a study of T cell responses to AZD1222 COVID-19 vaccine. Whole-study results and caveats: A rise in Spike-specific TCR breadth and depth followed two AZD1222 doses. Researchers took repertoire samples only after the peak T cell response had come. Dominant at 160-218 and 743-854, vaccine-associated CD4 TCRs also spanned spike.

Between the trimmed V and J ends, which lost 1 base and 7 bases, there was a span of 8 bases. CDR3 length: 14 residues. The germline V gene encodes CDR1 LNHDA and CDR2 SQIVND (reference sequence). A word on this clone: Antigen: not known.

Clones were sequenced by immunoSEQ multiplex PCR, and TCRdb holds only the in-frame ones, with some missing. There are some 130,000 clones in the sample; approximately 90% occur only once, and around 5% lies in the top ten. The receptor comes from an adult in good health. The J gene is TRBJ1-6, the V gene TRBV19; D is perhaps TRBD1 (5 bases). Sample: peripheral blood, taken on day 0 of AZD1222 vaccination. The chain's CDR3 is CASSIGWGNSPLHF. Here the CDR3 DNA reads TGTGCCAGTAGTATAGGGTGGGGCAATTCACCCCTCCACTTT. Drawing the rest from reference TRBV19 and TRBJ1-6, the complete variable domain is DGGITQSPKYLFRKEGQNVTLSCEQNLNHDAMYWYRQDPGQGLRLIYYSQIVNDFQKGDIAEGYSVSREKKESFPLTVTSAQKNPTAFYLCASSIGWGNSPLHFGNGTRLTVT.